This T cell receptor (beta chain) appears in the sequencing data of a study of blood T cell repertoires in COVID-19. Study in general: Samples representing acute and convalescent COVID-19 were sourced from the United States, Italy and Spain. Sources were T cells, B-cell-depleted T cells, or PBMCs; the material itself was cDNA or gDNA.

Authors' data handling: Estimation of nucleated cell counts relied on the amplification of reference gene primers. Only in-frame clones appear in the TCRdb table, and some are missing; sequencing was by immunoSEQ multiplex PCR. The D gene and trimming were derived from the DNA, and the V and J assignments and clone size from that table. The sample lists 160,000 or so clones, 80% seen once, with 6.5% in the top ten. V lost 7 bases and J lost 3; bases outside the gene matches: 8. The CDR3 extends over 14 amino acids. Germline loops: CDR1 SQVTM, CDR2 ANQGSEA. Sequencing used peripheral blood. This clonotype was obtained from an older man with active or convalescent COVID-19. The gene calls are TRBV29-1 and TRBJ2-1; TRBD1 matches at 8 bases. The CDR3 region is CSAARDRNYNEQFF. As DNA, the CDR3 is TGCAGCGCTGCACGGGACAGGAACTACAATGAGCAGTTCTTC.